Listed below are T cell receptor beta chains from one sample, sequenced in a study of breast tumors, draining lymph nodes, adjacent tissues. MiXCR, applied by TCRdb to the multiplex PCR reads, yields one record per CDR3 protein. The top ten clones hold 1.3% to 1.5% of a sample with about 230,000 distinct CDR3 sequences, roughly 32% of them seen once. Sample: axillary lymph node tissue. Source of these receptors: a female donor with breast cancer. Some clones in this sample may be carry-over from other donors' samples. Each CDR3 is given with its conserved first and last residue. The order of the fields is V gene, J gene, clone size, D gene, CDR3 length, CDR3 DNA, CDR3 protein. The D gene is left open where the match is weak. A clone size is listed for some rows: how often the clone was seen (once, few, many), or a class if it is expanded.

>TRBV3-1|TRBJ1-3|-|-|15
TGTGCCAGCAGCCAAGATCCCATTCCTGGAAACACCATGTATTTT
CASSQDPIPGNTMYF
>TRBV6-4|TRBJ2-1|-|-|15
TGTGCCAGCAGTCACTCCTGGGGGCAGAACAATGAGCAGTTCTTC
CASSHSWGQNNEQFF
>TRBV19|TRBJ1-2|-|-|18
TGTGCCAGTAGTCGACTCGGGGCCACAAACAATATCAACTATGGCTACACCTTC
CASSRLGATNNINYGYTF
>TRBV12-3/TRBV12-4|TRBJ2-5|many|TRBD1|16
TGTGCCAGCAGTTTAGTGGACAGGGGGCTGGGAGAGACCCAGTACTTC
CASSLVDRGLGETQYF
>TRBV12-5|TRBJ2-7|many|-|11
TGTGCTAGTACCAACTTATACGAGCAGTACTTC
CASTNLYEQYF
>TRBV5-1|TRBJ1-2|many|-|13
TGCGCCAGCAGCTTGGGGGAGGTCTATGGCTACACCTTC
CASSLGEVYGYTF
>TRBV6-1|TRBJ1-5|many|-|14
TGTGCCAGCAGTGTAGAGCATAGCAATCAGCCCCAGCATTTT
CASSVEHSNQPQHF
>TRBV4-1|TRBJ1-2|many|-|16
TGCGCCAGCAGCCAAGATTACAGCTTACCGTACTATGGCTACACCTTC
CASSQDYSLPYYGYTF
>TRBV10-3|TRBJ2-3|-|TRBD2|16
TGTGCCATCAGTGGGTCTAGCGGGAGGTCGGTAGATACGCAGTATTTT
CAISGSSGRSVDTQYF
>TRBV11-2|TRBJ2-6|many|-|17
TGTGCCAGCAGCTTAGATTTTTTATCTCGTGGGGCCAACGTCCTGACTTTC
CASSLDFLSRGANVLTF
>TRBV6-5|TRBJ2-1|once|TRBD2|16
TGTGCCAGCAGTCACTCGAGAAGCGGGAGAGGCGATGAGCAGCTCTTC
CASSHSRSGRGDEQLF
>TRBV28|TRBJ1-5|-|TRBD1|15
TGTGCCAGCAGACCTACAGGGGGCTTCAATCAGCCCCAGCATTTT
CASRPTGGFNQPQHF
>TRBV6-6|TRBJ1-4|many|-|12
TGTGCCAGCAGTCACCCCGCGGATCGGATGTTTTTT
CASSHPADRMFF
>TRBV30|TRBJ1-1|few|-|12
TGTGCCTGGAAATACGGTGGAACTGAAGCTTTCTTT
CAWKYGGTEAFF
>TRBV4-1|TRBJ1-6|-|-|16
TGCGCCAGCAGCCAAGAAAGCGGAAGGCTGAATTCACCCCTCCACTTT
CASSQESGRLNSPLHF
>TRBV20-1|TRBJ2-1|many|TRBD1|14
TGCAGCGGCCAGGGGGCGGGATTTTACAATGAGCAGTTCTTC
CSGQGAGFYNEQFF
>TRBV4-1|TRBJ2-2|many|-|16
TGCGCCAGCAGCCAAGGAAGGGGCGGTAACACCGGGGAGCTGTTTTTT
CASSQGRGGNTGELFF
>TRBV19|TRBJ2-5|many|TRBD1|15
TGTGCCAGTAGTCCCGGACAGGGGAGGCAAGAGACCCAGTACTTC
CASSPGQGRQETQYF
>TRBV2|TRBJ1-6|many|-|15
TGTGCCAGCAGTGACAGGGGCCCCTATAATTCACCCCTCCACTTT
CASSDRGPYNSPLHF
>TRBV5-5|TRBJ1-4|many|TRBD1|15
TGTGCCAGCAGCAGTACCGGGACAGGATCGGAAAAACTGTTTTTT
CASSSTGTGSEKLFF
>TRBV7-2|TRBJ1-1|-|TRBD1|14
TGTGCCACTTCAACCAGGGGGGGGAACACTGAAGCTTTCTTT
CATSTRGGNTEAFF
>TRBV9|TRBJ2-1|-|-|17
TGTGCCAGCAGCGTTAGTGCGGGTCCAGCGGGTTACACTGAGCAGTTCTTC
CASSVSAGPAGYTEQFF